Each of the 23 T cell receptor beta chains below was sequenced from the same sample in a study of T cell clones after liver transplantation. TCRdb keeps only in-frame clones here, not all; method: immunoSEQ multiplex PCR. The repertoire includes 45,000 to 60,000 clones, approximately 70% of them detected once, and approximately 3% sits in the top ten. This sample comprised CD4+ T cells from blood, obtained at the approximately 15-month timepoint. The origin of the receptors is a human patient who received a liver transplant. Some of the T cells may derive from the graft donor.

This chain uses TRBV20-1 with TRBJ1-1; D unclear. With 3 bases removed from V and 8 bases from J, the gap between germline ends came to 10 bases. Germline CDR1 reads DFQATT; CDR2 reads SNEGSKA (reference sequence). The CDR3 runs 11 residues. CDR3 nucleotide sequence: TGCAGTGCTAGTCTCTCCGGGGAAGCTTTCTTT. Translated, it gives CSASLSGEAFF.

The table lists this clone with a count of one. The rearrangement links TRBV6-5 to TRBJ2-6; TRBD2 agrees at 7 bases. Germline lookup yields CDR1 MNHEY and CDR2 SVGAGI. V lost 8 bases to trimming and J lost 1 base; unmatched junction nucleotides: 5. CDR3 size: 15 residues. CDR3 residues: CASWGGASGANVLTF. CDR3 DNA: TGTGCCAGCTGGGGGGGAGCTTCTGGGGCCAACGTCCTGACTTTC.

The chain recombines TRBV6-6 with TRBJ1-5; perhaps TRBD1 as D (6 bases). Germline assignment: CDR1 MNHNY and CDR2 SVGAGI (reference sequence). The length of the CDR3 is 15 residues. V was trimmed by 6 bases and J by 4 bases, leaving 16 bases between them. CDR3: CASSTTGQQNQPQHF. DNA of the CDR3: TGTGCCAGCAGCACTACAGGGCAGCAGAATCAGCCCCAGCATTTT.

The chain employs TRBV16 and TRBJ2-1, with D possibly matching TRBD2 (7 bases). There are 14 residues in the CDR3. Trimming removed 4 bases at V and 7 bases at J, with 14 bases between. CDR1 is KGHSY and CDR2 is FQNENV in the germline V gene. The CDR3 DNA reads as TGTGCCAGCAGCCCCCGGGGGCGGGGGAATGAGCAGTTCTTC. The encoded protein is CASSPRGRGNEQFF.

For the CDR3, the DNA is TGTGCCAGCAGCTTTTATAATCCGTTGACCCCTTCCGAGCAGTACTTC. Amino acid sequence: CASSFYNPLTPSEQYF. V usage is TRBV5-6 and J usage is TRBJ2-7, with D unresolved. V shed 2 bases and J shed 6 bases, with 21 bases lying between them. Germline values: CDR1 SGHDT, CDR2 YYEEEE. This CDR3 comprises 16 residues. The variable domain in full, with the rest retrieved from reference TRBV5-6 and TRBJ2-7, is DAGVTQSPTHLIKTRGQQVTLRCSPKSGHDTVSWYQQALGQGPQFIFQYYEEEERQRGNFPDRFSGHQFPNYSSELNVNALLLGDSALYLCASSFYNPLTPSEQYFGPGTRLTVT.

This chain connects TRBV18 to TRBJ2-5, with D maybe TRBD1 (5 bases). The CDR3 covers 14 residues. V dropped 3 bases and J dropped 0 bases, with 8 bases sitting between them. The V gene's germline CDR1 is KGHSH and CDR2 LQKENI. The CDR3 nucleotides are TGTGCCAGCTCACCTGGCAGGGACCAAGAGACCCAGTACTTC. It yields the protein CASSPGRDQETQYF.

This clone was detected only once. The chain carries TRBV2 and TRBJ1-1; TRBD1 matches 7 bases. The V gene end was trimmed by 6 bases and the J gene end by 2 bases; junction bases not matched to a gene: 3. This CDR3 comprises 13 residues. Germline V lookup: CDR1 SNHLY, CDR2 FYNNEI. The CDR3: CASRRQGNTEAFF. For the CDR3, the DNA is TGTGCCAGCAGGAGACAGGGAAACACTGAAGCTTTCTTT.

The chain uses TRBV19 and TRBJ2-7; D might be TRBD2 (7 bases). Germline CDR1 is LNHDA and CDR2 is SQIVND (reference sequence). The CDR3 is made up of 12 amino acids. This CDR3 reads CASKTRAGAVRV. The CDR3 nucleotides are TGTGCCAGCAAGACTAGGGCGGGGGCCGTGCGAGTC.

This clone was recorded at least ten times. The rearrangement links TRBV5-1 to TRBJ1-2; perhaps TRBD1 as D (5 bases). Germline-derived CDR1 and CDR2 are SGHRS and YFSETQ. This CDR3 spans 14 amino acids. Trimming shortened V by 0 bases and J by 4 bases, and 10 bases separated the two germline ends. Written as DNA, the CDR3 is TGCGCCAGCAGCTTGGCCGGGACCATCTATGGCTACACCTTC. Translated, it gives CASSLAGTIYGYTF.

V and J are TRBV7-9 and TRBJ2-5; TRBD1 matches at 7 bases. This CDR3 has 14 amino acids. The trim removed 3 bases at V and 1 base at J, leaving 2 bases unmatched. CDR1 SEHNR and CDR2 FQNEAQ come from the germline V gene (reference sequence). Written as DNA, the CDR3 is TGTGCCAGCAGCTTGGGGGACAGCCAAGAGACCCAGTACTTC. It encodes CASSLGDSQETQYF.

In its sample, this clone was seen a few times. This sequence joins TRBV5-1 and TRBJ2-1; 10 bases map to TRBD2. The length of the CDR3 is 14 residues. The junction had 8 bases not matched to a gene; V was cut back by 7 bases and J by 7 bases. Germline-derived CDR1 and CDR2 are SGHRS and YFSETQ. CDR3: CASGRGSGGNEQFF. CDR3 sequence (DNA): TGCGCCAGCGGGAGGGGTAGCGGGGGGAATGAGCAGTTCTTC.

This clone was counted a single time. The rearrangement joins TRBV6-1 to TRBJ2-2, with D hard to call. CDR1 is MNHNS, CDR2 SASEGT, per germline. V dropped 1 base and J dropped 4 bases, with 4 bases sitting between them. The CDR3 contains 13 residues. The CDR3 DNA sequence: TGTGCCAGCAGTGAAGTCCGCACCGGGGAGCTGTTTTTT. Its protein is CASSEVRTGELFF.

The CDR3 DNA sequence: TGTGCCAGCAGTTACTCGGCCCGGGGGAACACTGAAGCTTTCTTT. It is translated as CASSYSARGNTEAFF. V usage is TRBV6-5 and J usage is TRBJ1-1; no reliable D call. Germline-derived CDR1 and CDR2 are MNHEY and SVGAGI. This CDR3 is built from 15 residues. V was cut by 0 bases and J by 1 base, with 9 bases left in between.

The genes are TRBV11-2 and TRBJ2-7; D uncertain. The V gene's germline CDR1 is SGHAT and CDR2 FQNNGV. The V end was cut by 1 base, the J end by 6 bases, with 4 bases between. The length of the CDR3 is 11 residues. The CDR3 DNA is TGTGCCAGCAGCTTAGTATCCGAGCAGTACGTC. Translation: CASSLVSEQYV.

The sample holds one count of this clone. This chain's CDR3 is CASADGGIETQYF. The CDR3 bases are TGTGCCAGCGCTGACGGAGGCATAGAGACCCAGTACTTC. The genes are TRBV2 and TRBJ2-5; the D gene is possibly TRBD2 (5 bases). Trimming cost V 8 bases and J 4 bases, with 14 bases left between them. The germline gives CDR1 SNHLY, CDR2 FYNNEI. This CDR3 has 13 amino acids.

This rearrangement joins TRBV7-8 to TRBJ2-1; the match to TRBD2 covers 9 bases. V gave up 0 bases and J gave up 10 bases; unmatched junction bases: 13. CDR1 is SGHVS, CDR2 FQNEAQ, per germline. There are 17 residues in the CDR3. The CDR3 loop is CASSLAGGGAPLYEQFF. The CDR3 nucleotides read TGTGCCAGCAGCTTAGCTGGCGGGGGGGCCCCATTATACGAGCAGTTCTTC.

This clone was found a few times. The V and J genes are TRBV27 and TRBJ2-3; no definite D call. The germline V and J ends were trimmed by 2 bases and 4 bases, with 13 bases remaining between them. The CDR3 loop spans 15 amino acids. CDR1 is MNHEY, CDR2 SMNVEV, per germline (reference sequence). This CDR3 is CASSLDPGFADTQYF. Here the CDR3 DNA reads TGTGCCAGCAGTTTAGATCCCGGGTTTGCAGATACGCAGTATTTT.

This chain joins TRBV13 and TRBJ1-1; D unresolved. Germline CDR1 reads PRHDT; CDR2 reads FYEKMQ (reference sequence). This CDR3 comprises 15 residues. V lost 2 bases and J lost 0, with 10 bases in between. CDR3 sequence: CASSLFTVMNTEAFF. CDR3 nucleotides: TGTGCCAGCAGCTTATTTACGGTAATGAACACTGAAGCTTTCTTT.

This clone has just a few counts. The V gene is TRBV2, the J gene TRBJ2-3, with no clear D. Trimming took 9 bases from V and 2 from J, leaving 12 bases between them. The CDR3 has 13 residues. Germline loops: CDR1 SNHLY, CDR2 FYNNEI. In nucleotides, the CDR3 is TGTGCCAGTATGGGCACTTTCACAGATACGCAGTATTTT. This codes for CASMGTFTDTQYF.

The chain recombines TRBV6-1 with TRBJ2-5; weak D call: TRBD1 (6 bases). V was cut by 3 bases and J by 8 bases, with 19 bases left in between. Per the germline V gene, CDR1 is MNHNS and CDR2 is SASEGT. This CDR3 has 15 amino acids. The CDR3: CASSEISGAPTTQYF. CDR3 in DNA: TGTGCCAGCAGTGAGATATCAGGGGCCCCTACAACCCAGTACTTC.

This clone occurred once. CDR3 sequence reads: CASSHAAGTENTGELFF. The CDR3 bases are TGTGCCAGCAGTCACGCGGCCGGGACAGAAAACACCGGGGAGCTGTTTTTT. The rearrangement uses TRBV27 and TRBJ2-2; 7 bases match TRBD1. The CDR3 has 17 amino acids. Trimming at V came to 5 bases and at J to 2 bases, leaving 11 bases not matched to a gene. Per the germline V gene, CDR1 is MNHEY and CDR2 is SMNVEV (reference sequence).

The genes are TRBV21-1 and TRBJ2-6; no DNA check was done on the table's D call, TRBD1. TRBV21-1 counts as a pseudogene. The CDR3 is made up of 18 amino acids. The CDR3 DNA sequence: TGTGCCAGCAGCACGAAACACTACAGGGTCTCTGGGGCCAACGTCCTGACTTTC. This translates into CASSTKHYRVSGANVLTF.

This chain uses TRBV27 with TRBJ2-1; D possibly corresponds to TRBD2 (6 bases). Trimming removed 5 bases at V and 10 bases at J, with 18 bases between. This CDR3 has 14 amino acids. CDR1 and CDR2 (germline): MNHEY, SMNVEV (reference sequence). This CDR3 is CASSQTRDSQEQFF. The CDR3, as DNA: TGTGCCAGCAGTCAAACGCGGGACTCCCAAGAGCAGTTCTTC.